This T cell receptor (beta chain) was identified during a study of T cell repertoires in cytomegalovirus infection. Study-level points and caveats: Dominating the ex vivo response were TCR beta clonotypes that were CMV-specific and HLA-C-restricted.

This clonotype was seen only a few times. Its antigen is not identified. MiXCR, applied by TCRdb to the reads, yields one record per CDR3 protein. The table includes under 50,000 distinct CDR3 sequences, approximately 22% detected once. The CDR3 has 14 amino acids. Germline-derived CDR1 and CDR2 are SGHTA and FQGTGA. V lost 2 bases to trimming and J lost 4 bases, with 11 bases between them. This sequence originates from a human donor in good health (CMV status not recorded). Some clones in this sample may be carry-over from other donors' samples. The sample was PBMCs, sequenced either directly or after in vitro stimulation (not recorded which). V gene TRBV7-3 combines with J gene TRBJ2-5; tentative D call: TRBD2 (5 bases). This CDR3 reads CASSLSSGSETQYF. In DNA form, the CDR3 reads TGTGCCAGCAGCTTATCGTCGGGATCAGAGACCCAGTACTTC.